This TCR beta chain was sequenced for a study of blood T cell repertoires in COVID-19 (dated by TCRdb to the early 2020s). With respect to the entire study: Samples covering the acute and convalescent phases of COVID-19 were provided by collaborators in the United States, Italy and Spain. The repertoires were made available in a free public database intended to serve as a resource for research on the immune response to SARS-CoV-2. The prospective study material was composed of cDNA or gDNA derived from T cells, B-cell-depleted T cells, or PBMCs. Where HLA class I and class II types were available, the types were taken from metadata supplied by the sample provider, not from assay-based typing. Nearly every sample came with metadata listing a de-identified subject ID, COVID-19 status, age in years and sex. The dataset comprised deeply sampled blood TCRbeta repertoires from subjects exposed to, actively infected with, or recovered from COVID-19. Samples came from the ongoing ImmuneRACE study (first 160 participants) plus 1,254 subjects from 6 global collaborators. The paper as a whole reports these results and caveats: The amount of clinical and demographic metadata varied by source and participant and was provided uncurated.

The V end gives up 2 bases and the J end 2 bases, leaving 17 bases in the junction not matched to a gene. The CDR3 numbers 19 residues from cysteine through phenylalanine. Only CDR3 DNA remains: 57 bases, in frame from the first base. As encoded in the germline V gene, CDR1 is SQVTM while CDR2 is ANQGSEA. Each collaborating institution followed its own protocols to collect whole blood in K2EDTA tubes. Collaborator samples were shipped for TCRbeta analysis as frozen whole blood, isolated PBMCs, or DNA extracted from either sample type. This clone came up a few times. No antigen is known for it. No clone much larger than this one lies a single base away; base qualities are absent. The immunoSEQ Assay, a bias-controlled multiplex PCR, was used to amplify TCRbeta CDR3 regions from genomic DNA. The published analysis was carried out like this. Within the assay, amplification of reference gene primers was used to estimate how many nucleated cells each sample contained. To quantify the absolute abundance of each unique TCRbeta CDR3 rearrangement, sequence reads were collapsed and filtered. For each sample, productive Simpson clonality was calculated by taking the square root of Simpson's diversity index across productive rearrangements. Drawn from immuneACCESS, this table holds only the in-frame rearrangements with V and J called that TCRdb kept. Clones are partly lost; checked studies trace under half to an unresolved V gene and leave the rest unexplained. The V and J calls and the clone size are those of that table, but D and trimming were determined from the DNA. This sample has around 300,000 clones in its table, and over 70% of those were observed once. The top ten constitute 2.5% to 3.5% of the sample.

This TCR was recovered from a man in his thirties or forties with active or convalescent COVID-19. This receptor chain uses TRBV29-1 and TRBJ1-5; TRBD1 matches 8 bases in the middle. The sample consisted of peripheral blood. The CDR3 protein sequence reads: CSVERPHGTGTLGNQPQHF. The nucleotide sequence reads as follows: TGCAGCGTTGAACGCCCGCACGGGACAGGTACCCTTGGCAATCAGCCCCAGCATTTT.